This paragraph covers one T cell receptor (beta chain) sequence. No antigen is known for it. Mismatch with germline at one junction end may stem from a read error. Germline CDR1 and CDR2: SGHRS and YFSETQ. The CDR3 totals 16 residues. This sample was taken from a study of cytomegalovirus exposure and HLA in healthy donors. Study-level results: The classifier reportedly diagnosed cytomegalovirus status with high specificity and sensitivity. HLA alleles were associated with fewer than 20,000 TCR beta sequences in a later analysis at 0.05 false discovery rate. Reports state that TCR beta sequences accurately predicted most subjects' HLA-A and HLA-B alleles. There were around 160 TCR beta chains listed as cytomegalovirus-associated.

The primer mix had 60 Vbeta and 13 Jbeta primers. The protocol was immunoSEQ multiplex PCR, while the TCRdb copy is restricted to in-frame clones and leaves out a portion. The table lists about 82,000 clones, around 9.1% of them singletons. The chain has TRBV5-1 and TRBJ1-6, with D possibly matching TRBD1 (6 bases). This sequence originates from a man aged 60 to 75 in good health and CMV-seropositive. Sequencing input: PBMCs. This chain's CDR3 is CASSWRPPGADSPPHF. In DNA, the CDR3 is TGCGCCAGCAGCTGGAGGCCCCCAGGGGCAGATTCACCCCCCCACTTT.